These 20 T cell receptor beta chains share one sample of origin, sequenced in a study of T cell responses to AZD1222 COVID-19 vaccine. Profiled with immunoSEQ multiplex PCR; TCRdb holds only in-frame clones, not every one. The data contain over 150,000 clones, 80% to 90% of them singletons. Specimen: peripheral blood, collected on day 0 of AZD1222 vaccination. The receptors shown here come from an adult in good health.

V and J are TRBV7-2 and TRBJ2-7, with D tentatively TRBD2 (5 bases). The CDR3 spans 16 residues. The V gene's germline CDR1 is SGHTA and CDR2 FQGNSA. With 5 bases removed from V and 2 bases from J, the gap between germline ends came to 19 bases. This chain's CDR3 is CASSKAVSSGPYEQYF. Here the CDR3 DNA reads TGTGCCAGCAGCAAAGCGGTGTCGTCTGGGCCCTACGAGCAGTACTTC.

This chain links TRBV19 with TRBJ2-2; 8 nucleotides align to TRBD1. The germline V gene has CDR1 LNHDA and CDR2 SQIVND (reference sequence). The V and J ends lost 7 bases and 7 bases, in that order; junction bases with no gene match: 11. The CDR3 consists of 15 residues. In DNA form, the CDR3 reads TGTGCCAGTACTCCTTGGACAGGGTTGATCGGGGAGCTGTTTTTT. Translating gives CASTPWTGLIGELFF.

The chain employs TRBV7-2 and TRBJ1-5; unclear D gene. The germline V gene encodes CDR1 SGHTA and CDR2 FQGNSA. The length of the CDR3 is 13 residues. V was shortened by 4 bases and J by 7 bases, with 11 bases between the two germline ends. In DNA form, the CDR3 reads TGTGCCAGCAGCTCGCGTACCTTACAGCCCCAGCATTTT. This gives the protein CASSSRTLQPQHF.

Only one count was recorded for this clone. V is TRBV30 and J is TRBJ2-1, with TRBD2 matching over 11 bases. The trim removed 2 bases at V and 10 bases at J, leaving 19 bases unmatched. Germline CDR1 is GTSNPN and CDR2 is SVGIG (reference sequence). This CDR3 is built from 18 residues. This chain's CDR3 is CAWSILSITSGRRGEQFF. CDR3 DNA: TGTGCCTGGAGTATCCTCTCCATAACTAGCGGGAGAAGAGGCGAGCAGTTCTTC.

The chain joins TRBV4-3 to TRBJ2-6, with D uncertain. The CDR3 spans 16 residues. Trimming shortened V by 0 bases and J by 0 bases, and 6 bases separated the two germline ends. Germline V lookup: CDR1 LGHNA, CDR2 YSLEER. The CDR3 DNA follows: TGCGCCAGCAGCCAAGACGATCACTCTGGGGCCAACGTCCTGACTTTC. Residues: CASSQDDHSGANVLTF.

The rearrangement links TRBV19 to TRBJ1-5, with a tentative D call TRBD1 (6 bases). CDR3 length: 17 residues. The germline CDR1 and CDR2 sequences are LNHDA and SQIVND (reference sequence). Between the trimmed V and J ends, which lost 1 base and 3 bases, there was a span of 16 bases. The CDR3 DNA reads as TGTGCCAGTAGTATAGCGCGGGGGGCAAACTCCAATCAGCCCCAGCATTTT. Its translation: CASSIARGANSNQPQHF.

V gene TRBV2 combines with J gene TRBJ2-7, with D perhaps being TRBD1 or TRBD2 (5 bases each). The CDR3 is made up of 15 amino acids. Per the germline V gene, CDR1 is SNHLY and CDR2 is FYNNEI. V shed 6 bases and J shed 3 bases, with 18 bases lying between them. CDR3 residues: CASSNQGVGGYEQYF. In DNA, the CDR3 is TGTGCCAGCAGCAACCAGGGAGTTGGGGGCTACGAGCAGTACTTC.

This chain uses TRBV9 with TRBJ2-1; TRBD2 agrees at 13 bases. The V gene's germline CDR1 is SGDLS and CDR2 YYNGEE. CDR3 length: 15 amino acids. The junction had 2 bases not matched to a gene; V was cut back by 2 bases and J by 6 bases. CDR3 nucleotide sequence: TGTGCCAGCAGCGTGGGACTAGCGGGATCCAATGAGCAGTTCTTC. Residues: CASSVGLAGSNEQFF.

A few counts support this clone. The CDR3 region is CASRKTGGDGYTF. In nucleotides, the CDR3 is TGTGCCAGCAGAAAAACAGGGGGCGATGGCTACACCTTC. The V call is TRBV11-2, the J call TRBJ1-2, with 9 nucleotides matching TRBD1. CDR1 and CDR2 from the germline V gene are SGHAT and FQNNGV. The J segment lost 6 bases and the V segment lost 6 bases, leaving 5 bases of the junction unmatched. The CDR3 is made up of 13 amino acids.

This chain uses TRBV19 with TRBJ1-3, with D unclear. V was clipped by 1 base and J by 0 bases, with 4 bases between them. The CDR3 is 14 amino acids. Germline V gene lookup returns CDR1 LNHDA and CDR2 SQIVND (reference sequence). DNA of the CDR3: TGTGCCAGTAGTATAGTGGGCTCTGGAAACACCATATATTTT. Amino acid sequence: CASSIVGSGNTIYF.

CDR3 amino acids: CASIPTTGGEKLFF. In DNA form, the CDR3 reads TGTGCCAGCATCCCTACTACAGGGGGCGAAAAACTGTTTTTT. The genes are TRBV2 and TRBJ1-4, with 9 bases identical to TRBD1. With V trimmed by 7 bases and J by 8 bases, 8 bases remained unmatched. Germline values: CDR1 SNHLY, CDR2 FYNNEI. The CDR3 is made up of 14 amino acids.

The chain uses TRBV27 and TRBJ2-7; TRBD1 matches 8 bases. The CDR3 has 14 residues. Germline V gene lookup returns CDR1 MNHEY and CDR2 SMNVEV (reference sequence). Trimming removed 5 bases from V and 1 base from J; junction bases left unmatched: 4. CDR3 sequence reads: CASSRRQGSYEQYF. The CDR3 DNA is TGTGCCAGCAGTAGACGACAGGGGTCCTACGAGCAGTACTTC.

The chain combines TRBV6-5 with TRBJ2-7, with a possible D match to TRBD2 (5 bases). Per germline, CDR1 MNHEY and CDR2 SVGAGI. The CDR3 loop spans 15 amino acids. V was clipped by 2 bases and J by 2 bases, with 13 bases between them. This CDR3 is CASSYARHGAYEQYF. CDR3 bases: TGTGCCAGCAGTTACGCGAGACACGGGGCCTACGAGCAGTACTTC.

V gene TRBV11-2 combines with J gene TRBJ2-7; D uncertain. Trimming took 1 base from V and 4 from J, leaving 8 bases between them. This CDR3 is built from 13 residues. Germline CDR1 and CDR2: SGHAT and FQNNGV. The CDR3 spells CASSLGERYEQYF. DNA of the CDR3: TGTGCCAGCAGCTTAGGTGAGAGGTACGAGCAGTACTTC.

This chain connects TRBV6-5 to TRBJ1-2; 9 nucleotides align to TRBD1. Trimming cost V 4 bases and J 8 bases; bases outside gene matches: 11. The germline gives CDR1 MNHEY, CDR2 SVGAGI. This CDR3 is 15 amino acids long. The CDR3 DNA sequence: TGTGCCAGCAGTTCGCGCCGGGACAGGGTTCGGGGCTACACCTTC. Amino acid sequence: CASSSRRDRVRGYTF.

The J gene is TRBJ2-7, the V gene TRBV6-1; D is possibly TRBD1 (6 bases). Trimming stripped 3 bases from V and 4 bases from J, with 13 bases between. Germline assignment: CDR1 MNHNS and CDR2 SASEGT. The CDR3 has 14 residues. This CDR3 is CASSDQGSEYEQYF. The CDR3 DNA follows: TGTGCCAGCAGTGATCAGGGGAGTGAGTACGAGCAGTACTTC.

The chain recombines TRBV2 with TRBJ1-1; TRBD1 matches at 7 bases. The CDR3 consists of 14 residues. J was trimmed by 2 bases and V by 6 bases; bases with no gene match: 6. Per germline, CDR1 SNHLY and CDR2 FYNNEI. The CDR3 DNA reads as TGTGCCAGCAGCTTTGACAGGGCTAACACTGAAGCTTTCTTT. Amino acid sequence: CASSFDRANTEAFF. The complete variable domain, with remaining parts taken from reference TRBV2 and TRBJ1-1, reads EPEVTQTPSHQVTQMGQEVILRCVPISNHLYFYWYRQILGQKVEFLVSFYNNEISEKSEIFDDQFSVERPDGSNFTLKIRSTKLEDSAMYFCASSFDRANTEAFFGQGTRLTVV.

The chain has TRBV6-2 or TRBV6-3 and TRBJ2-2; D might be TRBD2 (6 bases). CDR3 length equals 15 residues. Per the germline V gene, CDR1 is MNHEY and CDR2 is SVGEGT. V lost 0 bases to trimming and J lost 6 bases, with 11 bases between them. Here the CDR3 DNA reads TGTGCCAGCAGTTACTCCCGGGACTCCCCCGGGGAGCTGTTTTTT. This gives the protein CASSYSRDSPGELFF.

The chain combines TRBV6-6 with TRBJ1-2, with 9 bases lining up with TRBD1. The ends lost 7 bases at V and 0 bases at J; junction bases unmatched: 3. The CDR3 length is 14 residues. Germline assignment: CDR1 MNHNY and CDR2 SVGAGI (reference sequence). In DNA form, the CDR3 reads TGTGCCAGCACCCGACAGGGGGCTAACTATGGCTACACCTTC. The encoded protein is CASTRQGANYGYTF.

V is TRBV10-3 and J is TRBJ1-5, with D perhaps matching TRBD1 (5 bases). The germline V and J ends were trimmed by 7 bases and 6 bases, with 13 bases remaining between them. This CDR3 is 13 amino acids long. The germline V gene encodes CDR1 ENHRY and CDR2 SYGVKD. CDR3 sequence reads: CAITGIGAQPQHF. In DNA, the CDR3 is TGTGCCATCACCGGGATAGGGGCTCAGCCCCAGCATTTT.